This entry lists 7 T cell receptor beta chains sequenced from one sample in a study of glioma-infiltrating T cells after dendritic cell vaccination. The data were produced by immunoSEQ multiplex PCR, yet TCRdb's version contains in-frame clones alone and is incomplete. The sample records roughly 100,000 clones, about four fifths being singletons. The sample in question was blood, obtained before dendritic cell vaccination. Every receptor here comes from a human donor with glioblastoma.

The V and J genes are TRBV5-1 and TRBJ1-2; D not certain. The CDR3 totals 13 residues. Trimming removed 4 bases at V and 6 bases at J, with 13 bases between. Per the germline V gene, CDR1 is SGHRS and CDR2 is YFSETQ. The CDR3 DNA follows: TGCGCCAGCAGCCCCTACGTAAACGATGGCTACACCTTC. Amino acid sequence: CASSPYVNDGYTF.

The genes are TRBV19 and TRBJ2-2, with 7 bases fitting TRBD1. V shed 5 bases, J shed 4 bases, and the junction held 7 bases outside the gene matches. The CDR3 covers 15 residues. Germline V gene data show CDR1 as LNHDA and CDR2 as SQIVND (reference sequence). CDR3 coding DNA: TGTGCCAGTAGTGCGAGGCCAGGGGGCACCGGGGAGCTGTTTTTT. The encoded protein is CASSARPGGTGELFF.

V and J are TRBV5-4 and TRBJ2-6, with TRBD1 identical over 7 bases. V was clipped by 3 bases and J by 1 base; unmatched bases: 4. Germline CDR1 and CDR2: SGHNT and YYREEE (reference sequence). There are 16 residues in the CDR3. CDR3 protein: CASSSHRGSGANVLTF. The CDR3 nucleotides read TGTGCCAGCAGCTCCCACAGGGGTTCTGGGGCCAACGTCCTGACTTTC.

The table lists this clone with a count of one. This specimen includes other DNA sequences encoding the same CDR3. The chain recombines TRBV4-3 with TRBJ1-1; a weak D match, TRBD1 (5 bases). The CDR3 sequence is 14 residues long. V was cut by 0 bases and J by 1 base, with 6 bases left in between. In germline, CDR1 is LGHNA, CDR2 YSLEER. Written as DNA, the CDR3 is TGCGCCAGCAGCCAAGACACAGGGAACACTGAAGCTTTCTTT. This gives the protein CASSQDTGNTEAFF.

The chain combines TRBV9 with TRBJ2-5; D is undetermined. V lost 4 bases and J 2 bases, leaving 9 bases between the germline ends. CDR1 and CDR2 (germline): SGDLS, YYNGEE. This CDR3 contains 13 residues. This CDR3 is CASSRLTQETQYF. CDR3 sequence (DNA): TGTGCCAGCAGCCGCCTAACTCAAGAGACCCAGTACTTC.

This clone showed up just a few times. The CDR3 region is CASSPKTGDTEAFF. The CDR3 coding sequence is TGTGCCAGCTCACCGAAGACAGGGGACACTGAAGCTTTCTTT. The V gene is TRBV18, the J gene TRBJ1-1; 8 bases align to TRBD1. CDR1 is KGHSH, CDR2 LQKENI, per germline. The J segment lost 3 bases and the V segment lost 3 bases, leaving 3 bases of the junction unmatched. The CDR3 sequence is 14 residues long.

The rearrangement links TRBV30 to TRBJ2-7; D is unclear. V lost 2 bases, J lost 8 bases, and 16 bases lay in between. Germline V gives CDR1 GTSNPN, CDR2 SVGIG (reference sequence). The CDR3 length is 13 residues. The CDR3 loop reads CAWSSGATTQQYF. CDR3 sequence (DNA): TGTGCCTGGAGTTCCGGAGCAACTACGCAGCAGTACTTC.